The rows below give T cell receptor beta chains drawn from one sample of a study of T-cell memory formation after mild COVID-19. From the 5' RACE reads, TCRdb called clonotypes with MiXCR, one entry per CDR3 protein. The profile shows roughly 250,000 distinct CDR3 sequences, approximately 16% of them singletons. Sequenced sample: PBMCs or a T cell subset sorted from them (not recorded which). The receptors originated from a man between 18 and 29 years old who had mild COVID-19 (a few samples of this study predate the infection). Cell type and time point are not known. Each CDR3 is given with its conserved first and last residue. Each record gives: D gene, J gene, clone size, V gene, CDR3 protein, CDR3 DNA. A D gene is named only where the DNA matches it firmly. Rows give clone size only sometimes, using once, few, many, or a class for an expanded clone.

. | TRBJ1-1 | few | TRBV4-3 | CASSQSGGAGTEAFF | TGCGCCAGCAGCCAATCCGGAGGGGCGGGCACTGAAGCTTTCTTT
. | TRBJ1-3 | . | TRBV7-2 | CASSSQGLEGNTIYF | TGTGCCAGCAGCTCGCAGGGCTTAGAAGGAAACACCATATATTTT
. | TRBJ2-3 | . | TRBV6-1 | CASSATLKDTQYF | TGTGCCAGCAGTGCTACTCTAAAAGATACGCAGTATTTT
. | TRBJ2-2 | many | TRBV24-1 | CATSDHRVDTGELFF | TGTGCCACCAGTGATCACAGGGTCGACACCGGGGAGCTGTTTTTT
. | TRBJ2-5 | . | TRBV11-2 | CASSWAPEETQYF | TGTGCCAGCAGTTGGGCACCAGAGGAGACCCAGTACTTC
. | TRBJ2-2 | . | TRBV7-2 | CASSLVLRGELFF | TGTGCCAGCAGCTTGGTGCTGCGCGGGGAGCTGTTTTTT
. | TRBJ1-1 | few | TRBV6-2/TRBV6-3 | CASSTGPRMNTEAFF | TGTGCCAGCAGTACAGGGCCTCGAATGAACACTGAAGCTTTCTTT
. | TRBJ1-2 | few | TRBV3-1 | CASSHPPRGYGYTF | TGTGCCAGCAGCCACCCCCCCAGGGGCTATGGCTACACCTTC
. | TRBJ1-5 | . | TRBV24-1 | CATSDPTEKGGQPQHF | TGTGCCACCAGTGATCCCACCGAAAAGGGGGGTCAGCCCCAGCATTTT
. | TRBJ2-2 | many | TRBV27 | CASSPTWDIRAGELFF | TGTGCCAGCAGTCCCACCTGGGACATTCGCGCCGGGGAGCTGTTTTTT
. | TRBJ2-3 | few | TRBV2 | CASLVADTQYF | TGTGCCAGCCTCGTAGCAGATACGCAGTATTTT
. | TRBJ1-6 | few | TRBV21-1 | CASSNVWGGDSPLHF | TGTGCCAGCAGCAATGTATGGGGGGGGGATTCACCCCTCCACTTT
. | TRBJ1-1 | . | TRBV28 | CASSRATDRAFF | TGTGCCAGCAGTCGGGCCACAGACAGAGCTTTCTTT
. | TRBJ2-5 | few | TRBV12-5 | CASGPNRGGSETQYF | TGTGCTAGTGGGCCGAACAGGGGAGGAAGTGAGACCCAGTACTTC
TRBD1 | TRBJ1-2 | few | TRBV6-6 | CASSQQGARGYTF | TGTGCCAGCAGCCAACAGGGGGCGAGGGGCTACACCTTC
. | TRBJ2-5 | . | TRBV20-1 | CSARGTLGETQYF | TGCAGTGCTAGAGGGACCCTGGGGGAGACCCAGTACTTC
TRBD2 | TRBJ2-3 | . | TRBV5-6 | CASSPGGTWEDTQYF | TGTGCCAGCAGCCCGGGGGGTACGTGGGAAGATACGCAGTATTTT
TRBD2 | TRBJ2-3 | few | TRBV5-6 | CASSLYKRGLTDTQYF | TGTGCCAGCAGCTTGTATAAGCGGGGACTCACAGATACGCAGTATTTT
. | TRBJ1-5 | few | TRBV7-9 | CASSPTDGDQPQHF | TGTGCCAGCAGCCCTACAGACGGAGATCAGCCCCAGCATTTT
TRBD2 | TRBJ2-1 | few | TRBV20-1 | CSARYQSSGGNEQFF | TGCAGTGCTAGATATCAGTCTAGCGGGGGCAATGAGCAGTTCTTC
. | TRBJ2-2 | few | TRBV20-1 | CSARGLGQRTGELFF | TGCAGTGCTAGGGGGTTGGGACAACGCACCGGGGAGCTGTTTTTT
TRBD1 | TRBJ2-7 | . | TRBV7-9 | CASSLRDSPYEQYF | TGTGCCAGCAGCCTCCGGGACAGCCCCTACGAGCAGTACTTC
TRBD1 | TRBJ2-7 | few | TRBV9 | CASSVAGTAAYEQYF | TGTGCCAGCAGCGTAGCCGGGACAGCGGCGTACGAGCAGTACTTC
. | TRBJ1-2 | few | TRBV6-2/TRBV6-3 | CASSYSKTGYYGYTF | TGTGCCAGCAGTTACTCGAAAACAGGGTATTATGGCTACACCTTC
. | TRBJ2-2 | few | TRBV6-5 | CASSYSRTNTGELFF | TGTGCCAGCAGTTACTCTCGCACCAACACCGGGGAGCTGTTTTTT
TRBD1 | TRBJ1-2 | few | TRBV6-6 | CASKFRDRDYGYTF | TGTGCCAGCAAGTTCAGGGACAGGGACTATGGCTACACCTTC
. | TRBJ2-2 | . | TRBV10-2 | CASSEWDGLTGELFF | TGCGCCAGCAGTGAGTGGGACGGACTCACCGGGGAGCTGTTTTTT
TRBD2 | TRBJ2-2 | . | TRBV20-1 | CSASLQRGPGELFF | TGCAGTGCTAGTCTCCAGCGGGGACCCGGGGAGCTGTTTTTT
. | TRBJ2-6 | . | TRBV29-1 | CSASQPGANVLTF | TGCAGCGCCAGTCAACCTGGGGCCAACGTCCTGACTTTC